The clone carrying this T cell receptor beta chain has more than one count but fewer than ten. The antigen is undetermined. The record originates from a study of OX40 agonist ivuxolimab in advanced cancers. Study results and caveats: Certain nonresponders additionally had low normalized T-cell clonal expansion.

Clones were read by immunoSEQ multiplex PCR, and TCRdb kept only the in-frame ones, dropping some. The data contain roughly 80,000 clones, roughly 87% of them seen just once; the ten biggest clones take up under 0.35%. This material consisted of CD4+ or CD8+ T cells sorted from blood, taken in a trial of the OX40 agonist ivuxolimab. The TCR comes from an adult with an advanced solid tumor such as melanoma, head and neck, liver or kidney cancer.

DNA of the CDR3: TGTGCCAGCAGCAAGCGGGATAGCTCCTACAATGAGCAGTTCTTC. As protein: CASSKRDSSYNEQFF. The rearrangement uses TRBV7-8 and TRBJ2-1; 7 bases are a match to TRBD2. The V and J ends lost 5 bases and 0 bases, in that order; junction bases with no gene match: 4. CDR3 length equals 15 residues. CDR1 and CDR2 (germline): SGHVS, FQNEAQ. Filled out from reference TRBV7-8 and TRBJ2-1, the complete variable domain reads GAGVSQSPRYKVAKRGQDVALRCDPISGHVSLFWYQQALGQGPEFLTYFQNEAQLDKSGLPSDRFFAERPEGSVSTLKIQRTQQEDSAVYLCASSKRDSSYNEQFFGPGTRLTVL.